This T cell receptor beta chain was documented in a study of T cell responses to AZD1222 COVID-19 vaccine. Across the study: Whether given at about 4 or about 12 weeks, second doses were pooled.

Overall study findings and caveats: Among spike-specific TCRs, nearly half reportedly target unmutated variant regions. Distributed over spike, vaccine-associated CD4 TCRs predominated at 160-218 and 743-854. Most donors were white British and more were female, and clonal diversity was possibly underestimated.

About this clone itself: Its antigen is not known.

The assay was immunoSEQ multiplex PCR, and TCRdb's table has in-frame clones only and misses some. The sample lists more than 250,000 clones; about 92% were seen once. The CDR3 spans 16 residues. CDR1 SGHNT and CDR2 YENEEA come from the germline V gene. Trimming removed 3 bases from V and 1 base from J, with 12 bases in between. The rearrangement uses TRBV11-3 and TRBJ2-2; either TRBD1 or TRBD2 may supply D (6 bases each). The source is an adult in good health. The sequencing here drew on peripheral blood, taken on day 0 of AZD1222 vaccination. CDR3 sequence: CASSFNGGRNTGELFF. The CDR3 DNA reads as TGTGCCAGCAGCTTTAACGGGGGCCGGAACACCGGGGAGCTGTTTTTT. The entire variable domain, with the rest obtained from reference TRBV11-3 and TRBJ2-2, is as follows: EAGVVQSPRYKIIEKKQPVAFWCNPISGHNTLYWYLQNLGQGPELLIRYENEEAVDDSQLPKDRFSAERLKGVDSTLKIQPAELGDSAVYLCASSFNGGRNTGELFFGEGSRLTVL.